The entry below describes one T cell receptor (beta chain). This clonotype has a count of ten or more. Its recognized antigen is unknown. No base quality information exists; no much larger clone differs at one position. Amplification of TCR beta CDR3 regions was carried out from RNA transcripts. For the first round of RT-PCR on the TCR CDR3, the HTBI primer set was used together with the Qiagen OneStep RT-PCR kit. Libraries were constructed in a second round of multiplex PCR, after which size selection and purification were carried out. Libraries were sequenced paired-end with 100 bp reads on an Illumina HiSeq2000. The original methods were these. SOAPnuke was used to process the raw data, throwing out any read that contained adapters or uncalled bases, had a mean Phred below 15, or lacked an exact constant-primer or identifier match. COPE v1.2.5 was used to merge high-quality paired reads, and clonotypes were defined as unique nucleotide sequences. Clonotypes were aligned to IMGT TRBV, TRBD and TRBJ reference segments using MiTCR v1.1. Only V-J combinations with frequency above 0.0001, covering 99% to 99.2% of repertoires, were analysed. The TCS score was defined as the ratio of F50 (clonal expansion) to E x V (chaos), calculated using BLOSUM62-based TCRdist between CDR3 peptides within each V-J. Welch's t-statistics and random forest reduced 500 to 550 V-J features to 13, which were used in a naive Bayes classifier (R e1071). TCRdb reanalyzed the raw reads on its own, using fastp at Q25 for trimming and MiXCR for clone calling, and kept in-frame beta chains. When rows share a CDR3 protein, they turn into one entry using the most common DNA and genes. Clone size and V and J calls follow TCRdb, not the original study. In all, the sample holds hundreds of thousands of distinct CDR3 sequences, and roughly a quarter of those were seen once. About 11% of the sample lies in the top ten.

Ophthalmopathy patients had moderately to severely active disease, with a Clinical Activity Score of 3 or more, a NOSPECS grade of 4 or more, and a disease duration of less than 3 months. Any patient with an uncontrolled infection, another autoimmune disease, pregnancy or lactation was excluded. Diagnoses were established on the basis of clinical symptoms, serum thyroxine and TRAb, thyroid ultrasound, and orbital computed tomography. PBMCs were isolated from about 9.1 ml of fresh peripheral blood by Ficoll-Paque density gradient centrifugation. Trizol reagent was used to extract total RNA, and RNA quality was then checked on an Agilent 2100 Bioanalyzer. This record belongs to a study of T cells in Graves' hyperthyroidism and ophthalmopathy (dated by TCRdb to the late 2010s). Background on the whole study: Peripheral blood was collected at initial diagnosis, before any treatment. TCR V-J signatures able to tell the groups apart were searched for in a discovery cohort of approximately 95 patients, of whom roughly 42 had Graves' ophthalmopathy and about 60 had stable Graves' hyperthyroidism. An independent validation cohort of fewer than 20 hyperthyroidism patients and 17 patients who later progressed to ophthalmopathy tested prospective prediction of ophthalmopathy. The approximately 98 discovery patients were randomly divided into training and test sets at a 7:3 ratio. In over five Graves' hyperthyroidism patients, the study also compared T-cell repertoires from thyroid tissue with T-cell repertoires from blood. After sampling, hyperthyroidism patients received methimazole starting at 30 mg daily, and ophthalmopathy patients received high-dose intravenous methylprednisolone. The paper describes TCR Vbeta CDR3 sequencing of 120 to 150 peripheral blood samples, made up of roughly 45 ophthalmopathy patients, roughly 80 hyperthyroidism patients and 17 progressor patients. What the authors observed across the whole study: A model built on a 13 V-J signature distinguished ophthalmopathy from stable hyperthyroidism, reaching around 87% sensitivity and about 81% specificity in cross-validation and 80%/75% in testing. Most expanded thyroid clonotypes (frequency above 0.001) were also detected in blood, a finding suggesting that blood repertoires may reflect thyroid immune responses. No statistical method was used to fix the sample size in advance, and group allocation was not hidden from the investigators. In validation, progression to ophthalmopathy was predicted by the model with 65% to 71% sensitivity and 72% to 85% specificity, a median of roughly six months before onset.

The V end loses 2 bases and the J end loses 13 bases, and a stretch of 17 bases separates them. Including the terminal cysteine and phenylalanine, the CDR3 comprises 13 residues. Only CDR3 DNA remains: 39 bases, in frame from the first base. CDR1 and CDR2 are drawn from the germline V gene: SGHAT, FQNNGV. The sample was blood. This TCR derives from a woman aged 25 to 45 with Graves' ophthalmopathy. The rearranged chain carries TRBV11-2 and TRBJ1-2, with no confidently assigned D gene. The nucleotide sequence reads TGTGCCAGCAGCTTATTAATGCCTCCAGGTCCCACCTTC. This gives the protein CASSLLMPPGPTF.